Below, 23 T cell receptor beta chains from the same sample are listed, as sequenced in a study of control samples from healthy donors and cancer patients. The assay was immunoSEQ multiplex PCR, and TCRdb's table has in-frame clones only and misses some. The top ten clones hold less than 3.5% of a sample with more than 9,500 clones, approximately 90% of them seen once. The sequencing sample was made of formalin-fixed, paraffin-embedded tissue. All receptors come from a male donor with melanoma.

This clone was observed once. The chain is built from TRBV18 and TRBJ1-1; D is unresolved. Germline lookup yields CDR1 KGHSH and CDR2 LQKENI. The germline V and J ends were trimmed by 3 bases and 4 bases, with 21 bases remaining between them. The CDR3 covers 17 residues. The CDR3 region has the DNA TGTGCCAGCTCACCGCGGTCGGGCGCCCACTTGGGCACTGAAGCTTTCTTT. As protein: CASSPRSGAHLGTEAFF.

J is TRBJ2-3 and V is TRBV12-3 or TRBV12-4; no reliable D call. The CDR3 loop spans 11 amino acids. V was clipped by 5 bases and J by 3 bases, with 3 bases between them. The CDR3 coding sequence is TGTGCCAGCAGTCATACAGATACGCAGTATTTT. Encoded protein: CASSHTDTQYF.

The J gene is TRBJ2-5, the V gene TRBV11-3; D gene uncertain. With 1 base removed from V and 1 base from J, the gap between germline ends came to 7 bases. Germline-derived CDR1 and CDR2 are SGHNT and YENEEA. This CDR3 is built from 14 residues. The CDR3 spells CASSLVQTQETQYF. CDR3 bases: TGTGCCAGCAGCTTAGTTCAGACCCAAGAGACCCAGTACTTC.

There are a few counts of this clone. V is TRBV2 and J is TRBJ2-3; 12 positions agree with TRBD2. Per the germline V gene, CDR1 is SNHLY and CDR2 is FYNNEI. The CDR3 is made up of 15 amino acids. V lost 7 bases and J lost 2; bases outside the gene matches: 4. CDR3 amino acids: CASNGLAGTTDTQYF. In DNA form, the CDR3 reads TGTGCCAGCAATGGACTAGCGGGGACCACAGATACGCAGTATTTT.

As DNA, the CDR3 is TGTGCCATCAGTGAGAGGCAGGTCAGCTCCTACGAGCAGTACGTC. Amino acids: CAISERQVSSYEQYV. The V call is TRBV10-3, the J call TRBJ2-7; D is unresolved. The CDR3 length is 15 residues. Trimming left V 2 bases short and J 0 bases short, with 11 bases between. The germline CDR1 and CDR2 sequences are ENHRY and SYGVKD.

The chain has TRBV4-1 and TRBJ2-1; D is perhaps TRBD2 (7 bases). The CDR3 loop spans 17 amino acids. Trimming removed 1 base at V and 5 bases at J, with 18 bases between. Germline V gives CDR1 MGHRA, CDR2 YSYEKL. The CDR3 region is CASSQGGGRGLNNEQFF. The CDR3 bases are TGCGCCAGCAGCCAAGGGGGGGGGCGCGGGTTAAACAATGAGCAGTTCTTC.

This chain uses TRBV19 with TRBJ1-2; tentative D call: TRBD1 (6 bases). CDR1 is LNHDA and CDR2 is SQIVND in the germline V gene (reference sequence). Trimming removed 6 bases from V and 8 bases from J, with 16 bases in between. The length of the CDR3 is 13 residues. The CDR3 DNA reads as TGTGCCAGTAGGCCTCGACAGGCTTGGGGCTACACCTTC. It translates to CASRPRQAWGYTF.

The V and J genes are TRBV5-6 and TRBJ1-4, with 7 bases lining up with TRBD1. The CDR3 runs 15 residues. The germline V gene has CDR1 SGHDT and CDR2 YYEEEE. The trim removed 0 bases at V and 5 bases at J, leaving 4 bases unmatched. The CDR3 DNA is TGTGCCAGCAGCTTGGAGGGCAGGGGGAATGAAAAACTGTTTTTT. This translates into CASSLEGRGNEKLFF. The full variable domain, rest sourced from reference TRBV5-6 and TRBJ1-4, is DAGVTQSPTHLIKTRGQQVTLRCSPKSGHDTVSWYQQALGQGPQFIFQYYEEEERQRGNFPDRFSGHQFPNYSSELNVNALLLGDSALYLCASSLEGRGNEKLFFGSGTQLSVL.

The rearrangement uses TRBV5-1 and TRBJ2-3, with a possible D match to TRBD2 (6 bases). The CDR3 has 16 amino acids. The germline gives CDR1 SGHRS, CDR2 YFSETQ. With 0 bases removed from V and 4 bases from J, the gap between germline ends came to 15 bases. Here the CDR3 DNA reads TGCGCCAGCAGCTTGGGGGACGGGAGACCCCCAGATACGCAGTATTTT. Translation: CASSLGDGRPPDTQYF.

The rearrangement joins TRBV29-1 to TRBJ1-1; no clear D. The CDR3 length is 12 residues. V lost 6 bases and J lost 0, with 8 bases in between. Germline V gene lookup returns CDR1 SQVTM and CDR2 ANQGSEA. DNA of the CDR3: TGCAGCGTCGCCAGAATGAACACTGAAGCTTTCTTT. Its translation is CSVARMNTEAFF. Full variable domain (rest looked up from reference TRBV29-1 and TRBJ1-1): SAVISQKPSRDICQRGTSLTIQCQVDSQVTMMFWYRQQPGQSLTLIATANQGSEATYESGFVIDKFPISRPNLTFSTLTVSNMSPEDSSIYLCSVARMNTEAFFGQGTRLTVV.

V gene TRBV7-3 combines with J gene TRBJ2-1; 9 nucleotides agree with TRBD2. This CDR3 comprises 15 residues. Germline CDR1 reads SGHTA; CDR2 reads FQGTGA. Germline trimming cut 4 bases from V and 9 bases from J; bases unmatched to any gene: 10. Here the CDR3 reads CASSSLRNSGSEQFF. Written as DNA, the CDR3 is TGTGCCAGCAGCTCCCTGAGGAATAGCGGGAGTGAGCAGTTCTTC. The variable domain in full, with the rest retrieved from reference TRBV7-3 and TRBJ2-1, is GAGVSQTPSNKVTEKGKYVELRCDPISGHTALYWYRQSLGQGPEFLIYFQGTGAADDSGLPNDRFFAVRPEGSVSTLKIQRTERGDSAVYLCASSSLRNSGSEQFFGPGTRLTVL.

The count of this clone is one. The rearrangement joins TRBV6-5 to TRBJ1-1; D is undetermined. V was pared by 6 bases and J by 6 bases, with 20 bases between. In germline, CDR1 is MNHEY, CDR2 SVGAGI. The CDR3 sequence is 15 residues long. In DNA, the CDR3 is TGTGCCAGCAGGCCGGGTCCACTGAATCCCCCTGAAGCTTTCTTT. Translation gives CASRPGPLNPPEAFF.

The chain has TRBV24-1 and TRBJ2-7; D not resolved. The CDR3 contains 12 residues. The germline V and J ends were trimmed by 10 bases and 3 bases, with 12 bases remaining between them. The V gene's germline CDR1 is KGHDR and CDR2 SFDVKD. CDR3 amino acids: CATRPANYEQYV. In DNA form, the CDR3 reads TGTGCCACGCGGCCAGCCAACTACGAGCAGTACGTC.

The V gene is TRBV7-9, the J gene TRBJ1-6; no clear D gene. CDR1 is SEHNR and CDR2 is FQNEAQ in the germline V gene (reference sequence). The CDR3 totals 12 residues. Trimming left V 0 bases short and J 8 bases short, with 2 bases between. The CDR3 here is CASSLADSPLHF. The CDR3 bases are TGTGCCAGCAGCTTAGCTGATTCACCCCTCCACTTT.

The chain uses TRBV24-1 and TRBJ2-1; 7 bases agree with TRBD2. The CDR3 spans 16 residues. CDR1 is KGHDR and CDR2 is SFDVKD in the germline V gene. With 6 bases clipped from V and 9 bases from J, the junction kept 16 bases outside the gene matches. CDR3 nucleotides: TGTGCCACCAGTTCACGAAGACTAGCAAATACGGGTGAGCAGTTCTTC. Its translation is CATSSRRLANTGEQFF.

J is TRBJ1-1 and V is TRBV7-3, with no clear D. V was clipped by 0 bases and J by 2 bases, with 4 bases between them. The CDR3 sequence is 13 residues long. Germline CDR1 SGHTA, CDR2 FQGTGA. As DNA, the CDR3 is TGTGCCAGCAGCTTAACACCTAACACTGAAGCTTTCTTT. Its protein is CASSLTPNTEAFF.

The genes are TRBV5-6 and TRBJ2-1; D is ambiguous. Trimming pared 1 base from V and 4 bases from J, leaving 9 bases between. This CDR3 contains 14 residues. CDR1 is SGHDT, CDR2 YYEEEE, per germline. CDR3 in amino acids: CASSLNTRYNEQFF. CDR3 DNA: TGTGCCAGCAGCTTGAACACCCGGTACAATGAGCAGTTCTTC.

The chain recombines TRBV19 with TRBJ2-3; D perhaps matches TRBD2 (6 bases). Germline V gene lookup returns CDR1 LNHDA and CDR2 SQIVND (reference sequence). V lost 3 bases and J 6 bases, leaving 10 bases between the germline ends. The CDR3 contains 13 residues. The CDR3 DNA sequence: TGTGCCAGTAGTATGGGGCTAGCGGATACGCAGTATTTT. Protein sequence: CASSMGLADTQYF.

This sequence joins TRBV6-5 and TRBJ1-1; no definite D call. Germline values: CDR1 MNHEY, CDR2 SVGAGI. There are 16 residues in the CDR3. The V and J ends lost 2 bases and 0 bases respectively, with 13 bases between them. The CDR3 DNA reads as TGTGCCAGCAGTTACGGTAGGGTACCCATGAACACTGAAGCTTTCTTT. Amino acid sequence: CASSYGRVPMNTEAFF.

The J gene is TRBJ2-7, the V gene TRBV6-1, with D hard to call. CDR3 length: 13 residues. Per germline, CDR1 MNHNS and CDR2 SASEGT. Trimming cost V 1 base and J 6 bases, with 10 bases left between them. The CDR3 here is CASSEEGLGEQYF. CDR3 coding DNA: TGTGCCAGCAGTGAAGAAGGGTTAGGCGAGCAGTACTTC.

This clone was counted a few times. J is TRBJ1-3 and V is TRBV5-4; D is ambiguous. Trimming took off 5 bases at V and 0 bases at J, with 15 bases between the two ends. The CDR3 sequence is 16 residues long. CDR1 SGHNT and CDR2 YYREEE come from the germline V gene (reference sequence). The CDR3 sequence is CASSLGSGASGNTIYF. The CDR3 coding sequence is TGTGCCAGCAGTCTAGGGTCAGGCGCCTCTGGAAACACCATATATTTT.

This clone appeared a few times. The genes are TRBV10-1 and TRBJ2-3, with D perhaps TRBD1 (5 bases). Trimming stripped 6 bases from V and 0 bases from J, with 7 bases between. Germline V gene sequence: CDR1 WNHNN, CDR2 SYGVQD (reference sequence). This CDR3 has 13 amino acids. In nucleotides, the CDR3 is TGCGCCAGCAGCTCAGGGAGCACAGATACGCAGTATTTT. Protein sequence: CASSSGSTDTQYF.

The V and J genes are TRBV11-2 and TRBJ1-3, with 7 bases that match TRBD1. Germline V gene lookup returns CDR1 SGHAT and CDR2 FQNNGV. The CDR3 has 15 amino acids. V dropped 0 bases and J dropped 5; count of bases not matched to a gene: 4. The CDR3 nucleotides read TGTGCCAGCAGCTTAGATGGGACAGCGAGAAACACCATATATTTT. This codes for CASSLDGTARNTIYF. Using reference TRBV11-2 and TRBJ1-3 for the parts outside the CDR3, the full variable domain is EAGVAQSPRYKIIEKRQSVAFWCNPISGHATLYWYQQILGQGPKLLIQFQNNGVVDDSQLPKDRFSAERLKGVDSTLKIQPAKLEDSAVYLCASSLDGTARNTIYFGEGSWLTVV.